Given below is one T cell receptor beta chain in context. There is no known antigen for this receptor. Base qualities are missing; no much larger clone stands one base away. The sample comes from a study of blood T cell repertoires in COVID-19 (dated by TCRdb to 2018 to 2020). With respect to the entire study: Collaborator samples came from the United States, Italy and Spain and covered acute and convalescent phases of COVID-19. The prospective study material was composed of cDNA or gDNA derived from T cells, B-cell-depleted T cells, or PBMCs. The dataset comprised deeply sampled blood TCRbeta repertoires from subjects exposed to, actively infected with, or recovered from COVID-19. The repertoires were released in a freely available public database meant as a resource for research on the immune response to SARS-CoV-2. Samples were obtained from the ongoing ImmuneRACE study (first 160 participants) and from 1,254 subjects provided by 6 global collaborators. The sample metadata nearly always contained a de-identified subject ID, COVID-19 status, age in years and sex. Where HLA class I and class II types were available, the types were taken from metadata supplied by the sample provider, not from assay-based typing.

One collaborating source in Seattle enrolled patients during active infection and followed them longitudinally through the course of disease. Whole blood was collected in K2EDTA tubes by collaborating institutions according to the institutions' own protocols. For TCRbeta analysis, collaborators shipped samples in one of three forms: frozen whole blood, isolated PBMCs, or DNA extracted from either of those sample types. TCRbeta CDR3 regions were amplified from genomic DNA by means of the immunoSEQ Assay, a bias-controlled multiplex PCR. On the study's bioinformatics: The number of nucleated cells in each sample was estimated by amplification of reference gene primers within the assay. To quantify the absolute abundance of each unique TCRbeta CDR3 rearrangement, sequence reads were collapsed and filtered. For each sample, productive Simpson clonality was calculated by taking the square root of Simpson's diversity index across productive rearrangements. Imported from immuneACCESS, the table was reduced by TCRdb to in-frame sequences with V and J called. These copies leave out some clones; in studies compared against another copy, an unresolved V gene accounts for under half, and the cause of the remainder is not known. The DNA gave D and trimming, while V, J and clone size come from that table. The sample table holds around 170,000 clones, of which roughly four fifths were seen once. The ten most abundant clones make up around 7.3% of the sample.

The CDR3 contains 15 residues, cysteine and phenylalanine counted. Only CDR3 DNA is held: 45 bases, read in frame from base 1. Germline trimming: 1 base from V, 6 bases from J; junction bases outside gene matches: 1. CDR1 MDHEN and CDR2 SYDVKM are derived from the germline V gene. Results the study describes overall, beyond this receptor: Clinical and demographic metadata were provided uncurated, with the amount varying by source and participant.

This TCR was recovered from a woman aged 70-85 years with COVID-19, enrolled during active disease. The sequence links TRBV28 to TRBJ1-6; 9 central nucleotides agree with TRBD1. The sequenced sample consisted of peripheral blood. This receptor has the CDR3 CASSLSQGANSPLHF. The bases are TGTGCCAGCAGTTTATCACAGGGGGCTAATTCACCCCTCCACTTT. Outside the CDR3, residues come from the reference TRBV28 and TRBJ1-6 proteins, so the full variable domain is: DVKVTQSSRYLVKRTGEKVFLECVQDMDHENMFWYRQDPGLGLRLIYFSYDVKMKEKGDIPEGYSVSREKKERFSLILESASTNQTSMYLCASSLSQGANSPLHFGNGTRLTVT.